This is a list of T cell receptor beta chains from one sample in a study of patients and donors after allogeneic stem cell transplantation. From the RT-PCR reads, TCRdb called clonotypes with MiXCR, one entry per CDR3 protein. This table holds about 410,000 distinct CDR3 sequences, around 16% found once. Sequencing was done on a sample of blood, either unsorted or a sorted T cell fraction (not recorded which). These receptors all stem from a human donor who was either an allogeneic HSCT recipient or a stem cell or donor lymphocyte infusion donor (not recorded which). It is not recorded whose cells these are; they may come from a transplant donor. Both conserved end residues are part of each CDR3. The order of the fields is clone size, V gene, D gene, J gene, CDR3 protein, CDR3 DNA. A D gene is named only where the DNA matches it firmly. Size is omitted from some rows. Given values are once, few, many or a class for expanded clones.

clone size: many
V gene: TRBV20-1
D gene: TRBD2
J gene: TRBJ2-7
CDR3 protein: CSGTAGDSYEQYF
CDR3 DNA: TGCAGTGGGACAGCGGGGGACTCCTACGAGCAGTACTTC

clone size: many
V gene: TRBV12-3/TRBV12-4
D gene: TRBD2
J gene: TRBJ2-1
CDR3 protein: CASSAGLAGAGEQFF
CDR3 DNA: TGTGCCAGCAGTGCTGGACTAGCGGGAGCTGGGGAGCAGTTCTTC

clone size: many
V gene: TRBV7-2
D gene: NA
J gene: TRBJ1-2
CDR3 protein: CASSLKQNYGYTF
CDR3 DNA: TGTGCCAGCAGCTTAAAACAGAACTATGGCTACACCTTC

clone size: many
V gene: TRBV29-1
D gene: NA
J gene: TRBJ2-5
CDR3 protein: CSVAMKVETQYF
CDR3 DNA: TGCAGCGTGGCCATGAAGGTGGAGACCCAGTACTTC

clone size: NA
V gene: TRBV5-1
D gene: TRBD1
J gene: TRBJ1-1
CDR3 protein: CASSPDRVLNTEAFF
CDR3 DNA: TGCGCCAGCAGCCCCGACAGGGTTCTGAACACTGAAGCTTTCTTT

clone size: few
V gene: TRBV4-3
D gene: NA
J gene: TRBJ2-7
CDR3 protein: CASSQERGAYEQYF
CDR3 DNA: TGCGCCAGCAGCCAAGAGCGGGGAGCCTACGAGCAGTACTTC

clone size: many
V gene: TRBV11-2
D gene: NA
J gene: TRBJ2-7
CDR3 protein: CASSLIQGRREQYF
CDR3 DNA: TGTGCCAGCAGCTTAATACAGGGTCGTCGCGAGCAGTACTTC

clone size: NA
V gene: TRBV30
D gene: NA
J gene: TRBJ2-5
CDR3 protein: CAWTTGAGGGETQYF
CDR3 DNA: TGTGCCTGGACTACAGGGGCGGGAGGCGGAGAGACCCAGTACTTC

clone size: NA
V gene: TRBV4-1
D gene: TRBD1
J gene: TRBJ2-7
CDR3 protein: CASSHQNRDRVYEQYF
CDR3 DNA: TGCGCCAGCAGCCACCAAAACCGGGACAGGGTCTACGAGCAGTACTTC

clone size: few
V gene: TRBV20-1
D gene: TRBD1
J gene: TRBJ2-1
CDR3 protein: CSARARAGGSLYNEQFF
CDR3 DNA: TGCAGTGCTAGAGCCCGGGCAGGGGGCTCCCTCTACAATGAGCAGTTCTTC

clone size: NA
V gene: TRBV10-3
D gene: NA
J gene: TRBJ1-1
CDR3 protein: CAIKLRLEAEAFF
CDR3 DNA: TGTGCCATCAAGTTAAGGCTTGAGGCTGAAGCTTTCTTT

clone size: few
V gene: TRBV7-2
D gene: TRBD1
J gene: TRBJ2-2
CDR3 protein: CASRPRQGTGELFF
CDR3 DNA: TGTGCCAGCAGACCAAGACAGGGGACCGGGGAGCTGTTTTTT

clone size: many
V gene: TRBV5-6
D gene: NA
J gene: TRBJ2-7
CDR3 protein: CASSFPQDEQYF
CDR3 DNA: TGTGCCAGCAGCTTCCCTCAGGACGAGCAGTACTTC

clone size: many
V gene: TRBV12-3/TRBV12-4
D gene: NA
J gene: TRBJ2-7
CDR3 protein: CASSLAFARGCYEQYF
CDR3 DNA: TGTGCCAGCAGTTTAGCATTCGCTAGAGGTTGCTACGAGCAGTACTTC

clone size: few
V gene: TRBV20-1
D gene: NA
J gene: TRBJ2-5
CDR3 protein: CSARTGRTGQETQYF
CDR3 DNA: TGCAGTGCTAGGACTGGGCGTACGGGACAAGAGACCCAGTACTTC

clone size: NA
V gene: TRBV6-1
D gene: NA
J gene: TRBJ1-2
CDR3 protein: CASSPTGGAWGYTF
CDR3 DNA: TGTGCCAGCAGTCCCACGGGGGGCGCGTGGGGCTACACCTTC

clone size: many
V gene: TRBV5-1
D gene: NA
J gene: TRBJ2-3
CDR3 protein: CASSLGQRTDTQYF
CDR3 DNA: TGCGCCAGCAGCTTGGGACAGCGCACAGATACGCAGTATTTT

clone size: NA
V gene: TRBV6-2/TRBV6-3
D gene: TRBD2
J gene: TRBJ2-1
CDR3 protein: CASSYSGSTSGRSYNEQFF
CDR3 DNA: TGTGCCAGCAGTTACTCGGGGTCGACTAGCGGACGCTCCTACAATGAGCAGTTCTTC

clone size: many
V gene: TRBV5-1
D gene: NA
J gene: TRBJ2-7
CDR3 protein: CASSLEGLYEQYF
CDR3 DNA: TGCGCCAGCAGCTTGGAGGGCCTCTACGAGCAGTACTTC

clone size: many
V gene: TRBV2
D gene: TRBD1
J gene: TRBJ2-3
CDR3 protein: CASKGTGDDTQYF
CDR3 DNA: TGTGCCAGCAAAGGGACAGGGGACGATACGCAGTATTTT

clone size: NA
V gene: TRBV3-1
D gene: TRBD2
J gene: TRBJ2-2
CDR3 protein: CTSSQAAGGARSGELFF
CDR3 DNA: TGTACCAGCAGCCAAGCGGCGGGAGGAGCCAGGAGCGGGGAGCTGTTTTTT

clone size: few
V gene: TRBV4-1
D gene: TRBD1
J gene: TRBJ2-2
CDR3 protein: CASTHRTGPGELFF
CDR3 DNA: TGCGCCAGCACCCATCGGACAGGACCCGGGGAGCTGTTTTTT

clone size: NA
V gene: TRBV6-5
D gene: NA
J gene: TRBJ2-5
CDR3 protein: CASSYHPALQETQYF
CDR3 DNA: TGTGCCAGCAGTTACCATCCGGCCCTCCAAGAGACCCAGTACTTC

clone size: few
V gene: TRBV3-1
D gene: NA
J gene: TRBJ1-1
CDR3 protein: CASSRGISLNTEAFF
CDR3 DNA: TGTGCCAGCAGCCGGGGCATTAGTCTGAACACTGAAGCTTTCTTT

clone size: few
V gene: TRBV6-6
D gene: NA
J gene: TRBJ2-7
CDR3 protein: CASSPPRDEQYF
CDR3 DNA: TGTGCCAGCAGTCCCCCCCGGGACGAGCAGTACTTC

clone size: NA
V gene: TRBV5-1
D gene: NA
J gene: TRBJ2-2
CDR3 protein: CASSPGETNTGELFF
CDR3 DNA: TGCGCCAGCAGTCCAGGGGAAACGAACACCGGGGAGCTGTTTTTT

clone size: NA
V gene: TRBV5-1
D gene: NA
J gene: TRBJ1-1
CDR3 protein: CASSSYRAGFSQTEAFF
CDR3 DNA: TGCGCCAGCAGCTCCTACCGAGCCGGTTTTTCACAGACTGAAGCTTTCTTT

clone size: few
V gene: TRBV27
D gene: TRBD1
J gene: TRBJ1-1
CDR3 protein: CASSDPGTGRYTEAFF
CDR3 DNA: TGTGCCAGCAGTGACCCCGGGACAGGGAGGTACACTGAAGCTTTCTTT

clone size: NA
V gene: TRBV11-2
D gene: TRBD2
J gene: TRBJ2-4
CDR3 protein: CASSLERAGVAKNIQYF
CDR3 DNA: TGTGCCAGCAGCTTAGAACGAGCGGGGGTAGCCAAAAACATTCAGTACTTC

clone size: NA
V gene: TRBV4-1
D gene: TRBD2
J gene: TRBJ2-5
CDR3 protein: CASSQRLAGVVTQYF
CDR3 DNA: TGCGCCAGCAGCCAGCGTCTAGCGGGTGTCGTGACCCAGTACTTC

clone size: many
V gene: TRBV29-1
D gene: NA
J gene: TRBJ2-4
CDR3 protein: CSVAGTNIQYF
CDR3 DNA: TGCAGCGTTGCCGGGACAAACATTCAGTACTTC

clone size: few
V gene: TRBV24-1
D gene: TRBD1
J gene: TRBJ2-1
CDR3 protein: CATSDLRQGLDEQFF
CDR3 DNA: TGTGCCACCAGTGATTTGAGACAGGGGTTGGATGAGCAGTTCTTC

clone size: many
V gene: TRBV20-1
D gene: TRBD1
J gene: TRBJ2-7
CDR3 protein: CSARDLTGLSYEQYF
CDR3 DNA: TGCAGTGCTCGGGATTTGACAGGGCTCTCCTACGAGCAGTACTTC

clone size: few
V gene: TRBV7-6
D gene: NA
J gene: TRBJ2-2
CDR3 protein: CASSLHQFHRGNTGELFF
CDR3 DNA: TGTGCCAGCAGCTTACACCAGTTTCATCGCGGGAACACCGGGGAGCTGTTTTTT

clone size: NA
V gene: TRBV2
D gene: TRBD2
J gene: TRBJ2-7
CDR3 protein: CASSESGRAWGQYF
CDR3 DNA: TGTGCCAGCAGTGAAAGCGGGAGGGCCTGGGGGCAGTACTTC

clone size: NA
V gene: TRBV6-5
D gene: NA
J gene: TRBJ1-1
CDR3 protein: CASSYSKGQLNTEAFF
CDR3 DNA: TGTGCCAGCAGTTACTCGAAGGGCCAGCTGAACACTGAAGCTTTCTTT

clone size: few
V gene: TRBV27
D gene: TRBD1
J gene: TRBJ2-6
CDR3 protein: CASSRQGARGTGANVLTF
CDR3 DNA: TGTGCCAGCAGTCGACAGGGGGCGAGGGGTACTGGGGCCAACGTCCTGACTTTC

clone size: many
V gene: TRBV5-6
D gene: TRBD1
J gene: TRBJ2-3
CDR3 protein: CASSSGQRRSTDTQYF
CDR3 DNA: TGTGCCAGCAGCTCGGGACAGAGGCGGAGCACAGATACGCAGTATTTT

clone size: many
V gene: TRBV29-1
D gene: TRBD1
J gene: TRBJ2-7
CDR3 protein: CSVYRGREQYF
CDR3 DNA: TGCAGCGTGTACAGGGGGCGCGAGCAGTACTTC

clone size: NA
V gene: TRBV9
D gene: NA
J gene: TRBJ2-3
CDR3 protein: CASSASPTDTQYF
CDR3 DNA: TGTGCCAGCAGCGCATCCCCCACAGATACGCAGTATTTT

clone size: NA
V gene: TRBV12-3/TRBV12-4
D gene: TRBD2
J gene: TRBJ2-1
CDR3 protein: CASSLSRLADNEQFF
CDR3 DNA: TGTGCCAGCAGTTTGAGTAGGCTAGCGGACAATGAGCAGTTCTTC

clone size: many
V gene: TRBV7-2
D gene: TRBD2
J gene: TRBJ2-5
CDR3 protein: CASRDTSAGEETQYF
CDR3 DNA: TGTGCCAGCAGAGACACTAGCGCGGGAGAAGAGACCCAGTACTTC

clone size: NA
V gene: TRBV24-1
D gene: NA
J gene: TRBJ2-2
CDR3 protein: CATSDSPGARLTGELFF
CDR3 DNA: TGTGCCACCAGTGATTCCCCGGGGGCTCGGCTCACCGGGGAGCTGTTTTTT

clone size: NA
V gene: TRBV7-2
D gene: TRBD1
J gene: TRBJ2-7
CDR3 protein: CASSLEGTASYEQYF
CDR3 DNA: TGTGCCAGCAGCTTAGAAGGGACAGCTTCCTACGAGCAGTACTTC

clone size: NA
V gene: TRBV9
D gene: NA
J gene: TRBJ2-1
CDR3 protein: CASSSRRTGYNEQFF
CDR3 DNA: TGTGCCAGCAGCTCACGAAGGACTGGGTACAATGAGCAGTTCTTC

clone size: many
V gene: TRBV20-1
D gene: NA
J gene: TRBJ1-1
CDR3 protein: CSAREGREAFF
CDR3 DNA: TGCAGTGCTAGAGAAGGCAGGGAAGCTTTCTTT

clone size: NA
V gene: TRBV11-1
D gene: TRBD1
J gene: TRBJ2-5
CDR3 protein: CASSLGDRLQETQYF
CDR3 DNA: TGTGCCAGCAGCTTAGGGGACAGACTCCAAGAGACCCAGTACTTC

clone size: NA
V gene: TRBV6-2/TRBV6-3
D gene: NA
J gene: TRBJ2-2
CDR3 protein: CASSYSGTGFAATNTGELFF
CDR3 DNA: TGTGCCAGCAGTTACTCCGGGACCGGTTTCGCGGCAACGAACACCGGGGAGCTGTTTTTT

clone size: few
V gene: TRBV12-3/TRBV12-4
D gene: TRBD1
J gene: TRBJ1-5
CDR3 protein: CASSPMDRRGQPQHF
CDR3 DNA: TGTGCCAGCAGCCCGATGGACAGGAGGGGTCAGCCCCAGCATTTT

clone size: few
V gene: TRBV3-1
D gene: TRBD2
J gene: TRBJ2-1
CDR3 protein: CASSPLGGGRNEQFF
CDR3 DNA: TGTGCCAGCAGCCCTCTTGGGGGAGGGCGCAATGAGCAGTTCTTC

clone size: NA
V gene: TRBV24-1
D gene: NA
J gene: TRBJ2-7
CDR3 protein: CANPYEQYF
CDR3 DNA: TGTGCCAACCCCTACGAGCAGTACTTC

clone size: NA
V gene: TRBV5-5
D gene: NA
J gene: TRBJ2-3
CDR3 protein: CASRPGSTDTQYF
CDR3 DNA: TGTGCCAGCAGGCCAGGGAGCACAGATACGCAGTATTTT

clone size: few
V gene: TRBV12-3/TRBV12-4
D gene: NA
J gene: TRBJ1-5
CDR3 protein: CASSWGRVDQPQHF
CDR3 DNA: TGTGCCAGCAGTTGGGGCAGGGTAGATCAGCCCCAGCATTTT

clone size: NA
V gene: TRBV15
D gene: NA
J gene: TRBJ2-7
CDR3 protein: CATSIPGLTSYEQYF
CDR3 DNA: TGTGCCACCAGCATACCGGGCCTTACCTCCTACGAGCAGTACTTC